This T cell receptor beta chain was recovered during a study of T cells in Graves' hyperthyroidism and ophthalmopathy. As for the study in general: At the time of initial diagnosis and before any treatment, peripheral blood was collected.

The PBMCs were taken from roughly 9.3 ml of fresh peripheral blood. Study-level points and caveats: Most thyroid-expanded clonotypes above 0.001 were also found in blood. Through a model of 13 V-J features, ophthalmopathy was separated from stable hyperthyroidism.

Points on this clonotype: Its specificity is not known.

RNA transcripts provided the source from which TCR beta CDR3 regions were amplified. A set of HTBI primers served as the primers for a first-round RT-PCR of the TCR CDR3. One entry per CDR3 protein results from TCRdb running MiXCR on the multiplex PCR reads. Of around 370,000 distinct CDR3 sequences listed, roughly 18% are singletons. V was cut by 5 bases and J by 0 bases, with 22 bases left in between. The CDR3 loop spans 18 amino acids. The genes are TRBV12-3 or TRBV12-4 and TRBJ1-2; weak D call: TRBD1 (6 bases). The sequenced material came from blood. The receptor was isolated from a young man with Graves' ophthalmopathy. The CDR3 sequence is CASSGGQTGEHTNYGYTF. The CDR3 DNA follows: TGTGCCAGCAGTGGGGGCCAGACAGGAGAGCATACTAACTATGGCTACACCTTC.